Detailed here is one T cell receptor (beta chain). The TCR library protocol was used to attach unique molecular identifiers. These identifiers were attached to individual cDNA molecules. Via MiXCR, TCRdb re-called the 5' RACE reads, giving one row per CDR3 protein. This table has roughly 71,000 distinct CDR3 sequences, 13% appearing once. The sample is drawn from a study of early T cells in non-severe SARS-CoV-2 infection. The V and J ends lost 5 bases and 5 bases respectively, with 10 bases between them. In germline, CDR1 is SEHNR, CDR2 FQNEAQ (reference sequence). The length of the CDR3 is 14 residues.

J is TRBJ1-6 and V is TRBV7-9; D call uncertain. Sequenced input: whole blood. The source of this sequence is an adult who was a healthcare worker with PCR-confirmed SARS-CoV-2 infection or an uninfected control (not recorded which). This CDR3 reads CASSADTDNSPLHF. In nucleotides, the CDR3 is TGTGCCAGCAGCGCAGACACCGATAATTCACCCCTCCACTTT.